A single sample gave rise to the 21 T cell receptor beta chains below, sequenced in a study of patients and donors after allogeneic stem cell transplantation (TCRdb year 2020). Receptor amplification or capture employed RT-PCR. Sequenced using a NextSeq 550. TCRdb reprocessed the public reads (quality trimming at Q25 with fastp, clone calling with MiXCR) and kept in-frame beta chains. Here each entry gathers all rows of one CDR3 protein and keeps the most common genes and DNA. The sample table shows more than 55,000 distinct CDR3 sequences, and 13% are seen once. The ten most abundant clones make up over 25% of the sample. Sequenced input: blood, either unsorted or a sorted T cell fraction (not recorded which). The receptors were sampled from a human donor who was either an allogeneic HSCT recipient or a stem cell or donor lymphocyte infusion donor (not recorded which). It is not recorded whose cells these are; they may come from a transplant donor.

The sample holds many counts of this clonotype. The chain couples TRBV5-1 to TRBJ2-5; TRBD1 agrees at 8 bases. The CDR3 length is 16 residues. In germline, CDR1 is SGHRS, CDR2 YFSETQ. The V and J ends lost 3 bases and 1 base, in that order; junction bases with no gene match: 8. This CDR3 is CASSSGQGNFQETQYF. The CDR3 DNA reads as TGCGCCAGCAGCTCAGGACAGGGAAACTTCCAAGAGACCCAGTACTTC.

This clonotype was counted between two and nine times. The rearrangement links TRBV25-1 to TRBJ1-2, with 7 positions matching TRBD1. The CDR3 loop spans 16 amino acids. Germline values: CDR1 MGHDK, CDR2 SYGVNS. V shed 4 bases and J 2 bases; nucleotides not matched to a gene: 10. This CDR3 reads CASSAWTGHENYGYTF. The CDR3 DNA is TGTGCCAGCAGTGCCTGGACAGGCCATGAAAACTATGGCTACACCTTC.

In its sample, this clonotype was seen a few times. The chain employs TRBV6-5 and TRBJ2-7; 11 bases align to TRBD2. The CDR3 loop spans 15 amino acids. The V gene end was trimmed by 5 bases and the J gene end by 1 base; junction bases not matched to a gene: 4. Germline V lookup: CDR1 MNHEY, CDR2 SVGAGI. The DNA of the CDR3 is TGTGCCAGCAGTCAACTAGCGGGAGCTTCCTACGAGCAGTACTTC. Translating it yields CASSQLAGASYEQYF.

This chain links TRBV10-3 with TRBJ1-1; D is unclear. Germline V gene lookup returns CDR1 ENHRY and CDR2 SYGVKD. V gave up 4 bases and J gave up 4 bases, with 10 bases separating them. The CDR3 spans 13 residues. The CDR3 reads CAISVTRITEAFF. Here the CDR3 DNA reads TGTGCCATCAGTGTTACCCGAATCACTGAAGCTTTCTTT.

The chain recombines TRBV25-1 with TRBJ1-2; 8 positions match TRBD1. CDR3 length: 13 amino acids. CDR1 and CDR2 (germline): MGHDK, SYGVNS. V gave up 6 bases and J gave up 7 bases; unmatched junction bases: 7. The CDR3 here is CASSPQGAGGYTF. In DNA, the CDR3 is TGTGCCAGCAGCCCGCAGGGGGCCGGTGGCTACACCTTC.

This clonotype occurred a few times. The V gene is TRBV12-5, the J gene TRBJ2-6; possibly TRBD1 for D (6 bases). The V gene's germline CDR1 is LGHNT and CDR2 FRNRAP. The CDR3 length is 18 residues. Trimming shortened V by 1 base and J by 0 bases, and 13 bases separated the two germline ends. The chain's CDR3 is CASGLATGQSSGANVLTF. The CDR3 nucleotides read TGTGCTAGTGGTTTGGCAACAGGACAGAGCTCTGGGGCCAACGTCCTGACTTTC.

This chain links TRBV28 with TRBJ1-4; 9 bases are shared with TRBD1. CDR1 is MDHEN, CDR2 SYDVKM, per germline. J lost 8 bases, V lost 6 bases, and 7 bases had no gene match. CDR3 length: 14 amino acids. The CDR3 nucleotides read TGTGCCAGCAGACCCGACAGGGGGAGGGAAAAACTGTTTTTT. It specifies CASRPDRGREKLFF.

This clonotype showed up just a few times. The CDR3 sequence is CASSYGQGTNQPQHF. Written as DNA, the CDR3 is TGTGCCAGCAGCTACGGACAGGGGACAAATCAGCCCCAGCATTTT. The chain couples TRBV13 to TRBJ1-5; TRBD1 aligns across 9 bases. CDR3 length: 15 amino acids. Germline lookup yields CDR1 PRHDT and CDR2 FYEKMQ (reference sequence). The ends lost 4 bases at V and 4 bases at J; junction bases unmatched: 5.

This clonotype came up a few times. The chain is built from TRBV2 and TRBJ1-2; D not certain. Between the trimmed V and J ends, which lost 7 bases and 2 bases, there was a span of 8 bases. Germline V gene data show CDR1 as SNHLY and CDR2 as FYNNEI. The length of the CDR3 is 12 residues. The CDR3 spells CASTSGNYGYTF. The DNA for the CDR3 is TGTGCCAGCACCTCCGGGAACTATGGCTACACCTTC. The full variable domain, completed using reference TRBV2 and TRBJ1-2, is EPEVTQTPSHQVTQMGQEVILRCVPISNHLYFYWYRQILGQKVEFLVSFYNNEISEKSEIFDDQFSVERPDGSNFTLKIRSTKLEDSAMYFCASTSGNYGYTFGSGTRLTVV.

Only a few counts were recorded for this clonotype. This chain joins TRBV20-1 and TRBJ2-7, with 10 positions matching TRBD2. V trimming: 6 bases; J trimming: 5 bases; junction bases outside the gene matches: 13. The CDR3 is 15 residues long. CDR1 DFQATT and CDR2 SNEGSKA come from the germline V gene (reference sequence). The CDR3 DNA sequence: TGCAGTGCACTGGGGGTAGCGGGAGGATCTAACGAGCAGTACTTC. It codes for CSALGVAGGSNEQYF.

This clonotype was seen at least ten times. The chain uses TRBV24-1 and TRBJ2-1; maybe TRBD1 (5 bases). Trimming pared 9 bases from V and 0 bases from J, leaving 11 bases between. CDR3 length equals 14 residues. Germline V CDR1 and CDR2: KGHDR, SFDVKD. CDR3 amino acids: CATGASSSYNEQFF. The DNA of the CDR3 is TGTGCCACCGGGGCCTCGAGCTCCTACAATGAGCAGTTCTTC.

The sample holds many counts of this clonotype. V is TRBV12-3 or TRBV12-4 and J is TRBJ1-6; 12 positions match TRBD1. The CDR3 totals 14 residues. Unmatched junction bases numbered 4, after V lost 6 bases and J lost 10 bases. The CDR3 coding sequence is TGTGCCAGCAGCGGCGGGACAGGGGGCTCACCCCTCCACTTT. Translated: CASSGGTGGSPLHF.

The rearrangement links TRBV20-1 to TRBJ2-1; TRBD2 matches at 14 bases. This CDR3 contains 14 residues. V was pared by 6 bases and J by 7 bases, with 5 bases of the junction left unmatched. Germline assignment: CDR1 DFQATT and CDR2 SNEGSKA (reference sequence). The CDR3 region is CSAPGLAGGNEQFF. In DNA form, the CDR3 reads TGCAGTGCCCCCGGACTAGCGGGAGGAAATGAGCAGTTCTTC.

The table lists this clonotype with a few counts. This chain connects TRBV6-5 to TRBJ2-5; no firm D call. The CDR3 has 17 amino acids. V lost 0 bases and J 5 bases, leaving 19 bases between the germline ends. The germline V gene has CDR1 MNHEY and CDR2 SVGAGI. The CDR3 is CASSYSTVGYLLETQYF. The DNA of the CDR3 is TGTGCCAGCAGTTACTCGACCGTCGGGTATCTTTTGGAGACCCAGTACTTC.

This chain links TRBV20-1 with TRBJ2-1; 10 nucleotides agree with TRBD2. CDR1 and CDR2 (germline): DFQATT, SNEGSKA (reference sequence). This CDR3 region has 16 residues. V gave up 0 bases and J gave up 4 bases; unmatched junction bases: 6. The CDR3: CSARDRERGGYNEQFF. The DNA for the CDR3 is TGCAGTGCTAGAGACCGTGAGCGGGGGGGGTACAATGAGCAGTTCTTC.

This clonotype has at least ten counts. Here the CDR3 DNA reads TGTGCCAGCAGCTTAGAAGGGATTAGCAATCAGCCCCAGCATTTT. This gives the protein CASSLEGISNQPQHF. The J gene is TRBJ1-5, the V gene TRBV7-2; D remains unclear. The CDR3 is 15 amino acids. The V gene lost 1 base and the J gene lost 0 bases, with 7 bases spanning the gap. Germline V gene sequence: CDR1 SGHTA, CDR2 FQGNSA.

This clonotype was seen a few times. The chain has TRBV5-6 and TRBJ2-1, with D maybe TRBD1 (6 bases). This CDR3 has 12 amino acids. Germline V gives CDR1 SGHDT, CDR2 YYEEEE. V dropped 0 bases and J dropped 15 bases, with 13 bases sitting between them. DNA for the CDR3: TGTGCCAGCAGCTTGGACAGGGATGTATGGTTCTTC. Its protein is CASSLDRDVWFF.

This clonotype was seen ten or more times. V usage is TRBV9 and J usage is TRBJ2-1, with 7 positions matching TRBD2. The CDR3 length is 16 residues. Per the germline V gene, CDR1 is SGDLS and CDR2 is YYNGEE. Trimming took 0 bases from V and 4 from J; bases not matched to a gene: 7. The CDR3 protein is CASSVGEGATYNEQFF. Written as DNA, the CDR3 is TGTGCCAGCAGCGTAGGGGAGGGAGCTACGTACAATGAGCAGTTCTTC.

This clonotype has ten or more counts. V is TRBV15 and J is TRBJ1-5; 9 nucleotides agree with TRBD1. The CDR3 runs to 18 residues. Germline assignment: CDR1 LNHNV and CDR2 YYDKDF (reference sequence). Unmatched junction bases numbered 11, after V lost 0 bases and J lost 5 bases. The CDR3 nucleotides read TGTGCCACCAGCAGAGATAGATACAGGGGGCTGCAATATCAGCCCCAGCATTTT. Its translation is CATSRDRYRGLQYQPQHF. Full variable domain (missing parts from reference TRBV15 and TRBJ1-5): DAMVIQNPRYQVTQFGKPVTLSCSQTLNHNVMYWYQQKSSQAPKLLFHYYDKDFNNEADTPDNFQSRRPNTSFCFLDIRSPGLGDTAMYLCATSRDRYRGLQYQPQHFGDGTRLSIL.

The CDR3 coding sequence is TGTGCCAGCAGCATAGAGGGCTACGAGCAGTACTTC. It yields the protein CASSIEGYEQYF. This chain links TRBV2 with TRBJ2-7; tentatively, D is TRBD2 (5 bases). Trimming stripped 6 bases from V and 3 bases from J, with 9 bases between. Germline values: CDR1 SNHLY, CDR2 FYNNEI. The CDR3 covers 12 residues. Full variable domain (outside the CDR3, taken from reference TRBV2 and TRBJ2-7): EPEVTQTPSHQVTQMGQEVILRCVPISNHLYFYWYRQILGQKVEFLVSFYNNEISEKSEIFDDQFSVERPDGSNFTLKIRSTKLEDSAMYFCASSIEGYEQYFGPGTRLTVT.

The gene calls are TRBV5-1 and TRBJ2-5; tentatively, D is TRBD2 (5 bases). Trimming took 6 bases from V and 0 from J, leaving 15 bases between them. The CDR3 has 15 amino acids. Per the germline V gene, CDR1 is SGHRS and CDR2 is YFSETQ. This CDR3 is CASMGIRRDQETQYF. The CDR3 nucleotides read TGCGCCAGCATGGGCATCCGGCGGGACCAAGAGACCCAGTACTTC. The full variable domain, with the rest looked up from reference TRBV5-1 and TRBJ2-5, is KAGVTQTPRYLIKTRGQQVTLSCSPISGHRSVSWYQQTPGQGLQFLFEYFSETQRNKGNFPGRFSGRQFSNSRSEMNVSTLELGDSALYLCASMGIRRDQETQYFGPGTRLLVL.